This T cell receptor (beta chain) is from a study of cytomegalovirus exposure and HLA in healthy donors. Details on this clone: No antigen is known for it.

Germline V gives CDR1 MGHRA, CDR2 YSYEKL. The CDR3 runs 17 residues. V was pared by 0 bases and J by 3 bases, with 8 bases of the junction left unmatched. Study-wide results and limits: Trimming of TCR beta V- and J-genes showed a link, identified in a later analysis, to a missense DCLRE1C variant. TCR beta V segments were, for the most part, productive about 87% or about 30% of the time in an earlier analysis. CMV serostatus stood as the only immune exposure information on hand.

A multiplex PCR was run with 60 Vbeta primers and 13 Jbeta primers. Produced via immunoSEQ multiplex PCR; TCRdb's table is partial and in-frame only. Of about 140,000 clones detected, roughly 78% appear once; the ten largest clones hold 2% to 2.5%. This clonotype was sampled from a man aged 30-40 years in good health and CMV-seronegative. The sequenced sample consisted of PBMCs. This chain links TRBV4-1 with TRBJ1-5; 7 nucleotides line up with TRBD1. CDR3 in amino acids: CASSQERGRGNNQPQHF. For the CDR3, the DNA is TGCGCCAGCAGCCAAGAAAGGGGGCGAGGGAACAATCAGCCCCAGCATTTT.